These T cell receptor beta chains were read from a single sample in a study of identifying expanded T cells in peripheral blood. TCRdb's table, derived via immunoSEQ multiplex PCR, lists solely in-frame clones and lacks some. This table holds over 100,000 clones, about 87% found once. The specimen sequenced was blood. These receptors were obtained from a person aged 18-70 years in good health. The CDR3 runs from the conserved cysteine through the conserved F or W. D genes are given only for firm matches. Clone size, where shown, is once, few, many, or a class for clones that have expanded.

.	.	15	TRBJ2-7	TRBV29-1	TGCAGCGTTGAAGATGCCGGCAGGGCTATCAACGAGCAGTACTTC	CSVEDAGRAINEQYF
.	TRBD1	15	TRBJ1-1	TRBV6-5	TGTGCCAGCAGGGAAACAGGGGCGTCGAACACTGAAGCTTTCTTT	CASRETGASNTEAFF
.	.	14	TRBJ1-1	TRBV18	TGTGCCAGCTCACCCCCAGGGCTGAACACTGAAGCTTTCTTT	CASSPPGLNTEAFF
.	TRBD2	13	TRBJ2-3	TRBV25-1	TGTGCCAGCAGGCGGGAGCTCCCAGATACGCAGTATTTT	CASRRELPDTQYF
.	TRBD2	18	TRBJ2-3	TRBV5-4	TGTGCCAGCAGCTTGGCCATGAGACTAGCGGGGGGCACAGATACGCAGTATTTT	CASSLAMRLAGGTDTQYF
.	.	13	TRBJ1-1	TRBV28	TGTGCCAGCATAGGAGCACTGAACACTGAAGCTTTCTTT	CASIGALNTEAFF
.	.	15	TRBJ1-4	TRBV6-5	TGTGCCAGCAGGAAACGGGGGGGAGGAAATGAAAAACTGTTTTTT	CASRKRGGGNEKLFF
.	TRBD1	15	TRBJ1-1	TRBV6-5	TGTGCCAGCAAGCTGACAGGGGGCAGAGGCACTGAAGCTTTCTTT	CASKLTGGRGTEAFF
.	.	16	TRBJ2-2	TRBV6-6	TGTGCCAGCAGTTACAACGTCGGGCAGGCCACCGGGGAGCTGTTTTTT	CASSYNVGQATGELFF
few	.	14	TRBJ2-3	TRBV19	TGTGCCAGTAGTATAACGTCTGAGGGAAGCACGCAGTATTTT	CASSITSEGSTQYF
.	.	14	TRBJ1-1	TRBV5-1	TGCGCCAGCAGCTTGGACAGGCAGAACACTGAAGCTTTCTTT	CASSLDRQNTEAFF
once	.	14	TRBJ1-6	TRBV28	TGTGCCAGCGAAAACAGGGATGGATTCTCACCCCTCCACTTT	CASENRDGFSPLHF
.	.	15	TRBJ2-3	TRBV2	TGTGCCAGCAGTTACCTAGTCAGGCAGGCAGATACGCAGTATTTT	CASSYLVRQADTQYF
.	.	17	TRBJ1-2	TRBV4-2	TGTGCCAGCAGCCAAGTGTTCCGGGTTGATTCTAACTATGGCTACACCTTC	CASSQVFRVDSNYGYTF
.	.	11	TRBJ1-1	TRBV7-9	TGTGCCAGCAGTCCTACAGTTGAAGCTTTCTTT	CASSPTVEAFF
.	TRBD2	20	TRBJ2-4	TRBV18	TGTGCCAGCTCACCACCGTACGGAGCTAGCGGGCCCCTAGCCAAAAACATTCAGTACTTC	CASSPPYGASGPLAKNIQYF
.	TRBD1	16	TRBJ2-5	TRBV2	TGTGCCACCACCACGGGACAGGTTTCCTCCCGGGAGACCCAGTACTTC	CATTTGQVSSRETQYF
.	.	15	TRBJ2-5	TRBV5-6	TGTGCCAGCAGCCCCGGGGTGGGGGCCCAAGAGACCCAGTACTTC	CASSPGVGAQETQYF
.	.	13	TRBJ1-1	TRBV5-1	TGCGCCAGCAGCTTGAGCGCGGGGACTGAAGCTTTCTTT	CASSLSAGTEAFF
.	.	14	TRBJ1-1	TRBV6-6	TGTGCCAGCAGTTACTGGTTGGGGAACACTGAAGCTTTCTTT	CASSYWLGNTEAFF
.	.	14	TRBJ2-5	TRBV18	TGTGCCAGCTCACCATCAGGCCCGCAAGAGACCCAGTACTTC	CASSPSGPQETQYF
.	.	12	TRBJ2-4	TRBV6-1	TGTGCCAGCAGTCCTTTCGTAAACATTCAGTACTTC	CASSPFVNIQYF
few	.	15	TRBJ2-1	TRBV10-1	TGCGCCAGCAGTGAGTCTGGGACACAACACAATGAGCAGTTCTTC	CASSESGTQHNEQFF
.	.	14	TRBJ1-3	TRBV7-8	TGTGCCAGCAGCTTAGTCGACAGGGGAAACACCATATATTTT	CASSLVDRGNTIYF
.	.	14	TRBJ2-7	TRBV6-6	TGTGCCAGCATCCTGGGGGCAGGTCCACACGAGCAGTACTTC	CASILGAGPHEQYF
once	TRBD2	15	TRBJ2-1	TRBV4-3	TGCGCCAGCAGCCGGTACGGGGGGGCGGGCAATGAGCAGTTCTTC	CASSRYGGAGNEQFF
.	TRBD1	17	TRBJ2-6	TRBV27	TGTGCCAGCAGGACCGGGACAGGTGAATCTGGGGCCAACGTCCTGACTTTC	CASRTGTGESGANVLTF
.	.	15	TRBJ2-3	TRBV5-1	TGCGCCAGCAGCGGAACGACAGGATCCACAGATACGCAGTATTTT	CASSGTTGSTDTQYF
.	.	16	TRBJ2-5	TRBV9	TGTGCCAGCAGCGTAGCCGCCGGTGCGGGGTGGGAGACCCAGTACTTC	CASSVAAGAGWETQYF